This TCR beta chain derives from a study of control samples from healthy donors and cancer patients. Sequencing was performed with immunoSEQ multiplex PCR; in TCRdb, only in-frame clones are kept and a portion is missing. The table has approximately 90,000 clones, 84% seen once. This clonotype originated in a man aged 70-80 years with lung cancer. The sample comprised PBMCs.

The CDR3 DNA follows: TGTGCCAGCAGTTACTCGGTGGGGTCGACTAACGAGCAGTACTTC. Protein product: CASSYSVGSTNEQYF. J is TRBJ2-7 and V is TRBV6-6, with TRBD2 as a possible D gene (5 bases). The germline V gene has CDR1 MNHNY and CDR2 SVGAGI (reference sequence). The CDR3 length is 15 residues. Trimming pared 0 bases from V and 5 bases from J, leaving 14 bases between.